Below, one T cell receptor (beta chain) is given with its context. This sample was taken from a study of blood T cell repertoires in COVID-19. Across the whole study: PBMCs, B-cell-depleted T cells, or T cells provided the cDNA or gDNA that made up the material.

Authors' data handling: Using reference gene primer amplification, nucleated cell counts were estimated. Clones were sequenced by immunoSEQ multiplex PCR, and TCRdb holds only the in-frame ones, with some missing. V, J and clone size were drawn from that table, and D and trimming were deduced from the DNA. The sample holds 50,000 to 65,000 clones; about 90% are singletons and the top ten take about 7%. The ends lost 3 bases at V and 5 bases at J; junction bases unmatched: 6. In germline, CDR1 is DFQATT, CDR2 SNEGSKA (reference sequence). The CDR3 runs to 14 residues. The sequenced sample consisted of peripheral blood. This TCR came from a woman in her sixties with active or convalescent COVID-19. The chain is built from TRBV20-1 and TRBJ1-2; the match to TRBD1 covers 10 bases. The CDR3 DNA reads as TGCAGTGCTAGTGCCGGGACAGGGGAATATGGCTACACCTTC. It is translated as CSASAGTGEYGYTF.